The rows below give T cell receptor beta chains drawn from one sample of a study of blood T cell repertoires in COVID-19. Here immunoSEQ multiplex PCR was the method, and the copy in TCRdb shows in-frame clones only, minus some. The table shows around 100,000 clones, with about 80% occurring only once. What was sequenced was peripheral blood. These receptors were taken from a woman of 80 years or more with active or convalescent COVID-19. The CDR3 runs from the conserved cysteine through the conserved F or W. D genes are given only for firm matches. For some rows the clone size is stated as once, few or many, or as a class when expanded; others skip it.

V gene	J gene	clone size	D gene	CDR3 length	CDR3 DNA	CDR3 protein
TRBV5-1	TRBJ1-1	few	.	14	TGCGCCAGCAGCTACGCCGACTCTGGCCAGGGAGCTTTCTTT	CASSYADSGQGAFF
TRBV6-1	TRBJ1-2	.	.	12	TGTGCCAGCAGTGAGGGAGGCTATGGCTACACCTTC	CASSEGGYGYTF
TRBV7-8	TRBJ1-1	.	TRBD1	15	TGTGCCAGCAGCAGCCAGGGGGGCCGGGCGGGAAGAGCTTTCTTT	CASSSQGGRAGRAFF
TRBV13	TRBJ1-6	once	.	13	TGTGCCACACGCAGGGCGGTTAATTCACCCCTCCACTTT	CATRRAVNSPLHF
TRBV30	TRBJ1-1	.	.	13	TGTGCCTGGAGTGCCACCCAGGGGACTGAAGCTTTCTTT	CAWSATQGTEAFF
TRBV24-1	TRBJ2-6	.	TRBD1	18	TGTGCCACCAGTGATCCGACAGGGGATTACTCTGGGGCCAACGTCCTGACTTTC	CATSDPTGDYSGANVLTF
TRBV27	TRBJ1-2	.	.	14	TGTGCCAGCAGTCAGGGAATCTCTAACTATGGCTACACCTTC	CASSQGISNYGYTF
TRBV19	TRBJ1-4	.	.	15	TGTGCCAGTAGTATTGGGCAGGGGACTAATGAAAAACTGTTTTTT	CASSIGQGTNEKLFF
TRBV28	TRBJ2-1	.	TRBD2	15	TGTGCCAGCAGTCGGACTAGCGGGGGGACGTATGAGCAGTTCTTC	CASSRTSGGTYEQFF
TRBV12-3/TRBV12-4	TRBJ1-5	.	.	12	TGTGCCAGCAGGGGGACAAATCAGCCCCAGCATTTT	CASRGTNQPQHF
TRBV30	TRBJ1-5	.	TRBD1	13	TGTGCCTGGAGCGACAGGGCGGATCAGCCCCAGCATTTT	CAWSDRADQPQHF
TRBV2	TRBJ2-3	.	.	14	TGTGCCAGCAATTGGGACTTCCGCACAGATACGCAGTATTTT	CASNWDFRTDTQYF
TRBV11-2	TRBJ1-2	.	.	13	TGTGCCAGCAGCCTCGCCAGGGGCTATGGCTACACCTTC	CASSLARGYGYTF
TRBV28	TRBJ1-1	.	.	12	TGTGCCAGCAGTTTGGCTAGGTTCGGAGCTTTCTTT	CASSLARFGAFF
TRBV10-3	TRBJ1-5	.	.	14	TGTGCCATCAGTGAGAACAGTAGCAATCAGCCCCAGCATTTT	CAISENSSNQPQHF
TRBV12-5	TRBJ1-5	.	TRBD1	17	TGTGCTAGTGGTTTGGTAAAGCCAAGACAGGGGAGTCAGCCCCAGCATTTT	CASGLVKPRQGSQPQHF
TRBV19	TRBJ1-5	.	.	19	TGTGCCAGTAGTATAGATTTCTTTCGTTTCGACTCTAGCAATCAGCCCCAGCATTTT	CASSIDFFRFDSSNQPQHF
TRBV6-2/TRBV6-3	TRBJ1-5	.	TRBD1	15	TGTGCCAGCACCCCGGGACAGGGCCCTAATCAGCCCCAGCATTTT	CASTPGQGPNQPQHF
TRBV7-9	TRBJ1-4	.	TRBD1	13	TGTGCCAGCAGCTTAACAGGGGGGGACAAACTGTTTTTT	CASSLTGGDKLFF
TRBV29-1	TRBJ1-6	few	.	13	TGCAGCGTTCAGGAGGTACGAAATTCACCCCTCCACTTT	CSVQEVRNSPLHF
TRBV4-3	TRBJ2-3	.	TRBD1	17	TGCGCCAGCAGCCAAGATCGTATGGGGACAGGGATTGATACGCAGTATTTT	CASSQDRMGTGIDTQYF
TRBV5-1	TRBJ1-1	.	.	15	TGCGCCAGCAGGGACGTATCGGCAGGGCGACCAGAAGCTTTCTTT	CASRDVSAGRPEAFF
TRBV29-1	TRBJ1-6	.	TRBD1	13	TGCAGCGTGCAGGGGGAGCTCAATTCACCCCTCCACTTT	CSVQGELNSPLHF
TRBV5-1	TRBJ2-5	.	TRBD2	16	TGCGCCAGCAGTCGGCTAGCGGGTGGTAACGGGGAGACCCAGTACTTC	CASSRLAGGNGETQYF
TRBV5-6	TRBJ1-5	.	.	15	TGTGCCAGCAGTTTATACCGGGGGAAGGGTCAGCCCCAGCATTTT	CASSLYRGKGQPQHF
TRBV27	TRBJ2-2	.	.	16	TGTGCCAGCAGTTTTCTTACCGGGGCGAACACCGGGGAGCTGTTTTTT	CASSFLTGANTGELFF
TRBV6-6	TRBJ2-1	.	TRBD2	14	TGCCTGACCGGAGGGACTAGCGGGAGCGATGAGCAGTTCTTC	CLTGGTSGSDEQFF
TRBV7-7	TRBJ2-3	.	.	11	TGTGCTAGCAGCCAAGGGGGTACGCAGTATTTT	CASSQGGTQYF
TRBV5-1	TRBJ2-7	.	TRBD2	17	TGCGCCAGCAGCTTCAACTTCGGGGCGGGAGTAGAGTACGAGCAGTACTTC	CASSFNFGAGVEYEQYF
TRBV4-2	TRBJ2-7	.	TRBD2	17	TGTGCCAGCAGCCAAGATGGACTAGCGGGGCCTACCTACGAGCAGTACTTC	CASSQDGLAGPTYEQYF
TRBV14	TRBJ1-1	.	TRBD1	15	TGTGCCAGCAGCCTGATGACAGGGCAAAACACTGAAGCTTTCTTT	CASSLMTGQNTEAFF
TRBV6-6	TRBJ2-7	few	TRBD1	13	TGTGCCAGCAGTACCCGGACAGGGTACGAGCAGTACTTC	CASSTRTGYEQYF
TRBV28	TRBJ1-6	.	TRBD1	13	TGTGCCACCAGAGGACAGGATTATTCACCCCTCCACTTT	CATRGQDYSPLHF
TRBV11-2	TRBJ2-1	once	TRBD2	14	TGTGCCAGCAGCCCAGGACTAGCGGGATATGAGCAGTTCTTC	CASSPGLAGYEQFF
TRBV5-5	TRBJ1-5	.	TRBD1	16	TGTGCCAGCAGCTTTACCGACAGGGTAAGCAATCAGCCCCAGCATTTT	CASSFTDRVSNQPQHF
TRBV28	TRBJ2-7	.	.	15	TGTGCCAGCAGTCCGCGGGCGGGGGCGTACGTCGAGCAGTACTTC	CASSPRAGAYVEQYF
TRBV6-5	TRBJ2-1	.	.	15	TGTGCCAGCAAGCCAGGGATTGGCTCCTACAATGAGCAGTTCTTC	CASKPGIGSYNEQFF
TRBV11-2	TRBJ2-3	.	TRBD2	15	TGTGCCAGCAGCTTGCGGGGGGCCGGCACAGATACGCAGTATTTT	CASSLRGAGTDTQYF
TRBV4-2	TRBJ1-4	.	.	15	TGTGCCAGCAGCCAAGAACCTTTCGGTCGGGAAAAACTGTTTTTT	CASSQEPFGREKLFF
TRBV6-2/TRBV6-3	TRBJ1-4	once	TRBD1	16	TGTGCCAGCAGTGCCCAAACAGGGACAGGATATGAAAAACTGTTTTTT	CASSAQTGTGYEKLFF
TRBV30	TRBJ1-1	.	.	13	TGTGCCTGGGGAACAGGGTTCGGCACTGAAGCTTTCTTT	CAWGTGFGTEAFF
TRBV6-6	TRBJ2-2	.	.	14	TGTGCCAGCAGTCAACAGGTGCCCACCGGGGAGCTGTTTTTT	CASSQQVPTGELFF
TRBV28	TRBJ1-2	few	.	17	TGTGCCAGCAGGCGTGGGCCTCCCTCGGCAGGGGCCTATGGCTACACCTTC	CASRRGPPSAGAYGYTF
TRBV7-2	TRBJ2-1	.	.	18	TGTGCCAGCAGCTTCCTAAACCTCGGCCTAGCCACCTACAATGAGCAGTTCTTC	CASSFLNLGLATYNEQFF